This T cell receptor beta chain was documented in a study of tumor-infiltrating lymphocytes in primary liver carcinoma. Study background: Tumor stage was T1-T3 N0M0, and tumor size was about 4 to 10 cm across. The study obtained roughly 3.5 to 8 million productive TCRbeta reads per sample, similar across tissue types. The study, taken as a whole, reports: There were only about 7.5-24% of top clones found in all five tumor regions. A significantly higher top-250-clone fraction was found in tumors than in blood (p = 0.039).

Priming with a constant-region primer yielded TCR beta cDNA from about 450 ng total RNA. Library construction for TCR beta comprised three nested multiplex PCR rounds performed with slightly modified ARM-PCR. In the first two PCR rounds, TRBV1-TRBV30 forward primers were paired with a C-beta reverse primer, and each round lasted approximately 10 cycles. TCRdb passed the multiplex PCR reads through MiXCR, listing each CDR3 protein once. This table has about 48,000 distinct CDR3 sequences, around 79% appearing once. Scientists recovered RNA and DNA together from around 20-30 mg of unsorted bulk tissue. Points on this clonotype: Antigen: not known. A read error may be the cause here, since a much bigger clone is one base away.

The CDR3 is 15 residues long. CDR1 is MDHEN and CDR2 is SYDVKM in the germline V gene. V dropped 5 bases and J dropped 0 bases, with 13 bases sitting between them. This receptor was identified in a man aged 35 to 55 with primary liver carcinoma and hepatitis B virus infection. This chain joins TRBV28 and TRBJ1-2, with D hard to call. The sample was liver tumor tissue from sampling region 3. Subset of the sample: tumor region T3, left-lateral pole. The CDR3 loop reads CASSPRRSTNYGYTF. The CDR3 DNA reads TGTGCCAGCAGTCCCCGGCGGAGCACTAACTATGGCTACACCTTC.